Below are 14 T cell receptor beta chains sequenced from a single sample in a study of blood T cell repertoires in COVID-19. The repertoire was sequenced with immunoSEQ multiplex PCR; TCRdb's copy has only in-frame clones and lacks some. The table shows roughly 310,000 clones, with 85% to 90% occurring only once. Sequences were obtained from peripheral blood. Receptors were obtained from a woman in her 30s with COVID-19, enrolled during active disease.

The rearrangement joins TRBV11-2 to TRBJ1-1; D perhaps matches TRBD1 (6 bases). Trimming stripped 5 bases from V and 11 bases from J, with 24 bases between. There are 15 residues in the CDR3. The germline CDR1 and CDR2 sequences are SGHAT and FQNNGV. The CDR3 DNA follows: TGTGCCAGCAGCCCGATCGGGACGGGCAGGGGTCGGGCTTTCTTT. This translates into CASSPIGTGRGRAFF.

The genes are TRBV27 and TRBJ1-6; 7 bases fit TRBD1. Germline V lookup: CDR1 MNHEY, CDR2 SMNVEV (reference sequence). This CDR3 region has 13 residues. J was trimmed by 13 bases and V by 6 bases; bases with no gene match: 9. This CDR3 reads CASSPGQTGPLHF. The CDR3 DNA is TGTGCCAGCAGCCCGGGACAGACCGGGCCCCTCCACTTT.

V gene TRBV13 combines with J gene TRBJ2-7, with TRBD2 matching over 11 bases. V lost 7 bases, J lost 6 bases, and 14 bases stayed unmatched. The CDR3 is 16 amino acids. The V gene's germline CDR1 is PRHDT and CDR2 FYEKMQ (reference sequence). The CDR3: CASTPQGLAGGGEQYF. CDR3 in DNA: TGTGCCAGCACCCCCCAGGGGCTAGCGGGAGGTGGCGAGCAGTACTTC.

J is TRBJ2-1 and V is TRBV13; 11 positions match TRBD1. The germline V gene has CDR1 PRHDT and CDR2 FYEKMQ (reference sequence). Trimming removed 4 bases from V and 13 bases from J; junction bases left unmatched: 6. The CDR3 runs to 13 residues. CDR3 residues: CASSSDRGLIQFF. The DNA of the CDR3 is TGTGCCAGCAGCTCGGACAGGGGGCTGATTCAGTTCTTC.

The chain carries TRBV19 and TRBJ2-3; TRBD2 aligns across 9 bases. CDR1 is LNHDA and CDR2 is SQIVND in the germline V gene (reference sequence). The CDR3 totals 16 residues. J gave up 2 bases and V 6 bases, and 9 bases lay outside the gene matches. Here the CDR3 DNA reads TGTGCCAGTAGCCTAAGTAGCGGGAGTAACACAGATACGCAGTATTTT. As protein: CASSLSSGSNTDTQYF.

Regarding this clone: The sample contains more than one DNA sequence encoding this CDR3. The V call is TRBV6-1, the J call TRBJ1-2; 9 bases fit TRBD1. The J segment lost 11 bases and the V segment lost 3 bases, leaving 7 bases of the junction unmatched. The CDR3 has 13 amino acids. The germline gives CDR1 MNHNS, CDR2 SASEGT. The CDR3 here is CASSDRDRGGYTF. CDR3 DNA: TGTGCCAGCAGTGATAGAGACAGGGGGGGATACACCTTC.

The chain links TRBV29-1 to TRBJ1-2, with D unresolved. The V and J ends lost 4 bases and 6 bases respectively, with 15 bases between them. This CDR3 is built from 13 residues. The V gene's germline CDR1 is SQVTM and CDR2 ANQGSEA. For the CDR3, the DNA is TGCAGCGTTGCCCGGAGGTTAAGCGATGGCTACACCTTC. Amino acid sequence: CSVARRLSDGYTF. The full variable domain, in which reference TRBV29-1 and TRBJ1-2 provide the parts outside the CDR3, is SAVISQKPSRDICQRGTSLTIQCQVDSQVTMMFWYRQQPGQSLTLIATANQGSEATYESGFVIDKFPISRPNLTFSTLTVSNMSPEDSSIYLCSVARRLSDGYTFGSGTRLTVV.

The table lists this clone with a count of one. The chain uses TRBV28 and TRBJ1-4, with D maybe TRBD1 (6 bases). V was trimmed by 5 bases and J by 2 bases, leaving 12 bases between them. This CDR3 region has 15 residues. Germline CDR1 and CDR2: MDHEN and SYDVKM. The CDR3 DNA reads as TGTGCCAGCAGTCACCTACAGGGTACTAATGAAAAACTGTTTTTT. It specifies CASSHLQGTNEKLFF.

The gene calls are TRBV2 and TRBJ2-1; 12 bases match TRBD2. V shed 10 bases, J shed 7 bases, and the junction held 5 bases outside the gene matches. This CDR3 region has 13 residues. Looked up from germline, CDR1 is SNHLY and CDR2 is FYNNEI. CDR3 DNA sequence: TGTGCCACCGGACTAGCGGGGTTAAATGAGCAGTTCTTC. This sequence encodes CATGLAGLNEQFF. The whole variable domain, remainder taken from reference TRBV2 and TRBJ2-1, is EPEVTQTPSHQVTQMGQEVILRCVPISNHLYFYWYRQILGQKVEFLVSFYNNEISEKSEIFDDQFSVERPDGSNFTLKIRSTKLEDSAMYFCATGLAGLNEQFFGPGTRLTVL.

The chain joins TRBV6-5 to TRBJ1-1; tentative D call: TRBD1 (6 bases). The V end was cut by 5 bases, the J end by 5 bases, with 12 bases between. Germline V gene lookup returns CDR1 MNHEY and CDR2 SVGAGI. The CDR3 spans 13 residues. DNA of the CDR3: TGTGCCAGCAGTACAGGGTCCTGGACTGAAGCTTTCTTT. This encodes CASSTGSWTEAFF.

Comment on this clone: Different DNA sequences within this sample yield the same CDR3. This chain joins TRBV9 and TRBJ2-7; 9 bases agree with TRBD1. J gave up 3 bases and V 2 bases, and 3 bases lay outside the gene matches. CDR1 and CDR2 (germline): SGDLS, YYNGEE. The CDR3 has 14 amino acids. CDR3 in amino acids: CASSVGQGNYEQYF. Here the CDR3 DNA reads TGTGCCAGCAGCGTCGGACAGGGGAACTACGAGCAGTACTTC.

As concerns this clone: Additional DNA sequences in this sample encode the identical CDR3. The chain joins TRBV30 to TRBJ1-5, with a weak D call TRBD1 (5 bases). Germline-derived CDR1 and CDR2 are GTSNPN and SVGIG (reference sequence). CDR3 length: 16 residues. Trimming pared 0 bases from V and 2 bases from J, leaving 14 bases between. CDR3 protein: CAWSVRRGGGNQPQHF. DNA for the CDR3: TGTGCCTGGAGTGTACGGCGGGGCGGAGGCAATCAGCCCCAGCATTTT.

This CDR3 reads CASSTYAITGDYGYTF. The CDR3 DNA is TGTGCCAGTAGCACCTACGCCATTACAGGGGACTATGGCTACACCTTC. This chain joins TRBV19 and TRBJ1-2, with TRBD1 matching over 7 bases. The CDR3 is 16 residues long. J gave up 3 bases and V 6 bases, and 13 bases lay outside the gene matches. Germline V gene data show CDR1 as LNHDA and CDR2 as SQIVND (reference sequence).

This clone was detected a few times. The chain links TRBV4-1 to TRBJ2-1; 9 bases are a match to TRBD1. V trimming: 0 bases; J trimming: 9 bases; junction bases outside the gene matches: 3. The V gene's germline CDR1 is MGHRA and CDR2 YSYEKL. The CDR3 has 14 amino acids. The CDR3 nucleotides are TGCGCCAGCAGCCAAGATCCGACAGGGGGTGAGCAGTTCTTC. This codes for CASSQDPTGGEQFF.